What follows are 4 T cell receptor beta chains derived from one specimen sequenced in a study of identical twins. TCRdb recomputed calls from the 5' RACE reads with MiXCR, one row per CDR3 protein. The sample yields around 960,000 distinct CDR3 sequences, roughly an eighth seen once. The sample also formed part of further work on yellow fever vaccine responses in identical twins.

The sequenced sample consisted of PBMCs. These TCRs come from a woman under 30 in good health.

This chain links TRBV5-5 with TRBJ2-7, with unresolved D. Germline CDR1 reads SGHKS; CDR2 reads YYEKEE (reference sequence). Trimming cost V 0 bases and J 2 bases, with 12 bases left between them. The CDR3 loop spans 15 amino acids. The CDR3 spells CASSLVGLRTYEQYF. CDR3 in DNA: TGTGCCAGCAGCTTGGTTGGGCTACGGACCTACGAGCAGTACTTC.

In its sample, this clonotype was seen a few times. The chain carries TRBV29-1 and TRBJ2-1, with 9 bases fitting TRBD1. The germline V gene has CDR1 SQVTM and CDR2 ANQGSEA. This CDR3 comprises 16 residues. Trimming removed 1 base from V and 4 bases from J; junction bases left unmatched: 8. The CDR3 sequence is CSVEGGQGIHYNEQFF. In nucleotides, the CDR3 is TGCAGCGTTGAAGGGGGACAGGGTATTCATTACAATGAGCAGTTCTTC.

The chain is built from TRBV20-1 and TRBJ2-1; weak D call: TRBD1 (6 bases). The CDR3 has 14 residues. Trimming removed 6 bases at V and 8 bases at J, with 20 bases between. The germline CDR1 and CDR2 sequences are DFQATT and SNEGSKA (reference sequence). CDR3 DNA sequence: TGCAGTGCCCTGGGGGCCGACGATATAGATGAGCAGTTCTTC. This gives the protein CSALGADDIDEQFF.

This chain links TRBV19 with TRBJ2-1; D not certain. CDR3 length: 13 residues. V lost 5 bases and J 10 bases, leaving 15 bases between the germline ends. CDR1 and CDR2 from the germline V gene are LNHDA and SQIVND (reference sequence). This CDR3 is CASSSAPSREQFF. The CDR3 DNA follows: TGTGCCAGTAGTTCCGCCCCCTCCAGAGAGCAGTTCTTC.